Shown below are 29 T cell receptor beta chains from a single sample sequenced in a study of vaccination and CD4 T cells after COVID-19. Antigen specificity for these receptors is unknown. The treatment denotes: roughly 11-day PBMC culture with coronavirus spike peptide pools or control peptides (ViraFEST assay). Sequence data for DNA of cultured CD4+ T cells were generated by the Oncomine TCR Beta short-read assay. TCRdb ran MiXCR on the PCR reads and lists one entry per CDR3 protein. The sample lists about 3,900 distinct CDR3 sequences, 15% to 20% occurring once. Sequenced: CD4+ T cells from blood, cultured in vitro. The receptors come from a human donor who had recovered from COVID-19.

By frequency in the sample, this clonotype is medium-sized. This chain connects TRBV7-9 to TRBJ2-2; no clear D. There are 14 residues in the CDR3. The germline V and J ends were trimmed by 0 bases and 5 bases, with 7 bases remaining between them. Germline values: CDR1 SEHNR, CDR2 FQNEAQ (reference sequence). CDR3 protein: CASSLALGTGELFF. Here the CDR3 DNA reads TGTGCCAGCAGCTTAGCGCTTGGGACCGGGGAGCTGTTTTTT.

V gene TRBV5-1 combines with J gene TRBJ1-6; tentative D call: TRBD1 (6 bases). The CDR3 extends over 15 amino acids. Germline CDR1 reads SGHRS; CDR2 reads YFSETQ. Trimming took 4 bases from V and 3 from J, leaving 11 bases between them. The CDR3 sequence is CASSTGTSYNSPLHF. CDR3 DNA sequence: TGCGCCAGCAGCACCGGGACAAGCTATAATTCACCCCTCCACTTT.

This clonotype was observed a handful of times. J is TRBJ1-1 and V is TRBV12-5; maybe TRBD1 (5 bases). This CDR3 has 15 amino acids. Germline CDR1 is LGHNT and CDR2 is FRNRAP. The V end lost 3 bases, the J end lost 1 base, and 12 bases lay between the germline ends. CDR3: CASGLGAGPNTEAFF. CDR3 nucleotides: TGTGCTAGTGGTTTAGGTGCGGGGCCGAACACTGAAGCTTTCTTT.

This clonotype was found a few times. The V call is TRBV20-1, the J call TRBJ1-1; D not resolved. V was pared by 0 bases and J by 5 bases, with 16 bases between. Germline-derived CDR1 and CDR2 are DFQATT and SNEGSKA (reference sequence). The CDR3 is 15 amino acids. CDR3 sequence: CSAREEGILGTEAFF. Here the CDR3 DNA reads TGCAGTGCTAGAGAAGAGGGAATCTTGGGGACTGAAGCTTTCTTT.

This clonotype is deemed medium-sized (0.01 to 0.1%). The chain carries TRBV30 and TRBJ1-6, with D uncertain. Trimming took off 1 base at V and 18 bases at J, with 16 bases between the two ends. Germline CDR1 and CDR2: GTSNPN and SVGIG (reference sequence). This CDR3 is built from 12 residues. CDR3 in amino acids: CAWSASPGIAHF. The CDR3 DNA reads as TGTGCCTGGAGTGCATCACCGGGGATCGCCCACTTT.

This rearrangement joins TRBV23-1 to TRBJ2-4; 12 bases match TRBD1. TRBV23-1 has ORF status, its function being uncertain. J lost 5 bases, V lost 2 bases, and 7 bases had no gene match. CDR3 length: 17 residues. CDR3 DNA: TGCGCCAGCAGTCAAGGGGACAGGGGGCCGAGGCAAAACATTCAGTACTTC. Its translation: CASSQGDRGPRQNIQYF.

This clonotype was seen only a few times. The gene calls are TRBV6-1 and TRBJ1-5; D not certain. This CDR3 comprises 17 residues. CDR1 is MNHNS, CDR2 SASEGT, per germline. Trimming cost V 10 bases and J 0 bases, with 22 bases left between them. The CDR3, as DNA: TGTGCCACCCCAAGTACGCGGAAAAGATATAGCAATCAGCCCCAGCATTTT. It translates to CATPSTRKRYSNQPQHF.

This rearrangement joins TRBV6-4 to TRBJ2-2, with D unresolved. Trimming took off 9 bases at V and 7 bases at J, with 6 bases between the two ends. This CDR3 region has 10 residues. Germline V lookup: CDR1 MRHNA, CDR2 SNTAGT. CDR3 sequence reads: CASKIGELFF. DNA of the CDR3: TGTGCCAGTAAAATCGGGGAGCTGTTTTTT.

This chain uses TRBV9 with TRBJ1-1; TRBD1 aligns across 7 bases. From germline, CDR1 is SGDLS and CDR2 YYNGEE. This CDR3 is 14 amino acids long. Trimming took 4 bases from V and 4 from J; bases not matched to a gene: 7. The CDR3 region has the DNA TGTGCCAGCAGCAAGGGACAGTTCGGCACTGAAGCTTTCTTT. Translating it yields CASSKGQFGTEAFF.

This clonotype qualifies as medium-sized. The CDR3 is CASSSYSDQPQHF. The DNA for the CDR3 is TGTGCCAGCAGTTCATATTCCGATCAGCCCCAGCATTTT. The genes are TRBV6-5 and TRBJ1-5; D is unclear. This CDR3 comprises 13 residues. The germline gives CDR1 MNHEY, CDR2 SVGAGI. The ends were cut back, 4 bases at V and 5 bases at J, with 9 bases in the middle.

This clonotype was picked up a small number of times. The chain uses TRBV20-1 and TRBJ2-2, with D possibly being TRBD2 (6 bases). The germline CDR1 and CDR2 sequences are DFQATT and SNEGSKA (reference sequence). This CDR3 has 14 residues. The CDR3 sequence is CSATQGRGTGELFF. Here the CDR3 DNA reads TGCAGCGCGACCCAGGGTCGGGGGACCGGGGAGCTGTTTTTT.

This clonotype was seen more than once but under ten times. The chain is built from TRBV11-2 and TRBJ2-5; D is ambiguous. CDR3 length: 11 amino acids. Germline-derived CDR1 and CDR2 are SGHAT and FQNNGV. Trimming removed 3 bases from V and 1 base from J, with 0 bases in between. DNA of the CDR3: TGTGCCAGCAGCTTCCAAGAGACCCAGTACTTC. This codes for CASSFQETQYF.

This clonotype rates as medium-sized (0.01 to 0.1%). The CDR3 coding sequence is TGTGCCAGCAGTTCCAATGTGGGAGGGGTACAAATCAGGCCCCAGCATTTT. Residues: CASSSNVGGVQIRPQHF. The chain recombines TRBV6-5 with TRBJ1-5, with D perhaps matching TRBD1 (5 bases). Trimming stripped 4 bases from V and 9 bases from J, with 25 bases between. The germline V gene encodes CDR1 MNHEY and CDR2 SVGAGI. This CDR3 has 17 amino acids.

The chain employs TRBV18 and TRBJ1-5, with no clear D. This CDR3 contains 12 residues. Germline V CDR1 and CDR2: KGHSH, LQKENI. V lost 2 bases to trimming and J lost 6 bases, with 5 bases between them. The CDR3 nucleotides are TGTGCCAGCTCACCAGCGGGTCAGCCCCAGCATTTT. As protein: CASSPAGQPQHF. Together with reference TRBV18 and TRBJ1-5, the CDR3 gives the full variable domain: NAGVMQNPRHLVRRRGQEARLRCSPMKGHSHVYWYRQLPEEGLKFMVYLQKENIIDESGMPKERFSAEFPKEGPSILRIQQVVRGDSAAYFCASSPAGQPQHFGDGTRLSIL.

Within the sample, this clonotype is large. V gene TRBV20-1 combines with J gene TRBJ2-3; TRBD1 matches 8 bases. This CDR3 has 15 amino acids. Germline trimming cut 4 bases from V and 0 bases from J; bases unmatched to any gene: 6. Germline V lookup: CDR1 DFQATT, CDR2 SNEGSKA (reference sequence). In DNA form, the CDR3 reads TGCAGTGCTATGTCCGGGACAGGCAGCACAGATACGCAGTATTTT. It translates to CSAMSGTGSTDTQYF.

This clonotype came up a few times. The chain uses TRBV2 and TRBJ1-5, with a tentative D call TRBD1 (5 bases). The V gene's germline CDR1 is SNHLY and CDR2 FYNNEI. The CDR3 spans 14 residues. V was clipped by 3 bases and J by 5 bases, with 11 bases between them. CDR3 region: CASSEGVRDQPQHF. CDR3 nucleotide sequence: TGTGCCAGCAGTGAGGGGGTCAGGGATCAGCCCCAGCATTTT.

This clonotype has a handful of counts. The V call is TRBV20-1, the J call TRBJ2-7; D is ambiguous. This CDR3 is 14 amino acids long. The V end was cut by 6 bases, the J end by 3 bases, with 18 bases between. The germline V gene encodes CDR1 DFQATT and CDR2 SNEGSKA (reference sequence). The CDR3 reads CSASSSVMNYEQYF. The CDR3 bases are TGCAGTGCCTCCTCCTCTGTGATGAACTACGAGCAGTACTTC.

By frequency in the sample, this clonotype is large. The chain carries TRBV6-1 and TRBJ1-1; maybe TRBD1 (5 bases). V lost 5 bases, J lost 3 bases, and 13 bases lay in between. The CDR3 loop spans 14 amino acids. Germline V gene lookup returns CDR1 MNHNS and CDR2 SASEGT. The CDR3 DNA follows: TGTGCCAGCAGTCGTGGCGTAGGGGACACTGAAGCTTTCTTT. This codes for CASSRGVGDTEAFF.

This chain links TRBV20-1 with TRBJ2-5; no firm D call. This CDR3 is built from 12 residues. V dropped 6 bases and J dropped 5 bases, with 13 bases sitting between them. Per germline, CDR1 DFQATT and CDR2 SNEGSKA (reference sequence). CDR3 amino acids: CSALEGLETQYF. The CDR3 DNA reads as TGCAGTGCCCTTGAAGGGCTGGAGACCCAGTACTTC.

The rearrangement uses TRBV5-1 and TRBJ2-2; D perhaps matches TRBD1 (6 bases). V dropped 4 bases and J dropped 5 bases, with 15 bases sitting between them. Germline V gives CDR1 SGHRS, CDR2 YFSETQ. CDR3 size: 15 residues. The CDR3 reads CASSHPGTSTGELFF. CDR3 nucleotides: TGCGCCAGCAGCCATCCCGGGACATCGACCGGGGAGCTGTTTTTT.

The chain recombines TRBV3-1 with TRBJ2-1, with 7 bases aligning to TRBD2. This CDR3 has 13 residues. V was pared by 4 bases and J by 7 bases, with 4 bases of the junction left unmatched. Germline CDR1 LGHDT, CDR2 YNNKEL (reference sequence). CDR3 region: CASSPSGLNEQFF. The CDR3 DNA sequence: TGTGCCAGCAGCCCTAGCGGTTTGAATGAGCAGTTCTTC.

There are a few counts of this clonotype. The chain links TRBV2 to TRBJ1-4, with 7 bases matching TRBD1. V dropped 5 bases and J dropped 6; count of bases not matched to a gene: 6. Germline V CDR1 and CDR2: SNHLY, FYNNEI. This CDR3 has 14 residues. CDR3 bases: TGTGCCAGCAGTACACAGGGGTCCGATGAAAAACTGTTTTTT. It codes for CASSTQGSDEKLFF.

This clonotype was observed a handful of times. The CDR3 coding sequence is TGCAGCGTTGATTTCCCCCAAGAGACCCAGTACTTC. Its translation: CSVDFPQETQYF. The chain employs TRBV29-1 and TRBJ2-5; no reliable D call. There are 12 residues in the CDR3. Germline lookup yields CDR1 SQVTM and CDR2 ANQGSEA. V dropped 3 bases and J dropped 1 base, with 6 bases sitting between them.

By sample share, this clonotype is medium-sized (0.01 to 0.1%). The V gene is TRBV6-2 or TRBV6-3, the J gene TRBJ2-3; no clear D. This CDR3 region has 13 residues. V lost 7 bases, J lost 3 bases, and 11 bases lay in between. Germline V gives CDR1 MNHEY, CDR2 SVGEGT. In DNA form, the CDR3 reads TGTGCCAGCAAAGACTGGGGAACAGATACGCAGTATTTT. Translated: CASKDWGTDTQYF.

In this sample, this clonotype turned up a few times. The chain is built from TRBV18 and TRBJ2-3, with D tentatively TRBD1 or TRBD2 (5 bases each). The CDR3 has 17 residues. Trimming pared 4 bases from V and 3 bases from J, leaving 20 bases between. Looked up from germline, CDR1 is KGHSH and CDR2 is LQKENI. In DNA form, the CDR3 reads TGTGCCAGCTCACGGACTTGGACAAGCATGGGTACAGATACGCAGTATTTT. Residues: CASSRTWTSMGTDTQYF.

The V and J genes are TRBV6-1 and TRBJ1-5; TRBD1 is a possible D gene (6 bases). V was trimmed by 3 bases and J by 3 bases, leaving 15 bases between them. Looked up from germline, CDR1 is MNHNS and CDR2 is SASEGT. The CDR3 sequence is 16 residues long. The CDR3 reads CASSERGGANNQPQHF. For the CDR3, the DNA is TGTGCCAGCAGTGAGCGGGGGGGGGCTAACAATCAGCCCCAGCATTTT.

The chain links TRBV20-1 to TRBJ2-7; maybe TRBD2 (6 bases). CDR1 DFQATT and CDR2 SNEGSKA come from the germline V gene (reference sequence). Trimming removed 5 bases from V and 3 bases from J, with 14 bases in between. This CDR3 comprises 13 residues. For the CDR3, the DNA is TGCAGTGCTCCCGGGGCGGGGCTCTACGAGCAGTACTTC. Translating it yields CSAPGAGLYEQYF.

The V gene is TRBV6-1, the J gene TRBJ2-7; D might be TRBD2 (6 bases). Per the germline V gene, CDR1 is MNHNS and CDR2 is SASEGT. With 6 bases removed from V and 4 bases from J, the gap between germline ends came to 10 bases. The CDR3 has 12 residues. The DNA of the CDR3 is TGTGCCAGCAGCTCGGGACTTTACGAGCAGTACTTC. This gives the protein CASSSGLYEQYF.

By share, this clonotype ranks as medium-sized. J is TRBJ1-1 and V is TRBV6-1; 7 nucleotides match TRBD1. CDR1 and CDR2 (germline): MNHNS, SASEGT. This CDR3 has 14 amino acids. J lost 8 bases, V lost 3 bases, and 9 bases had no gene match. This chain's CDR3 is CASSEFTGETEAFF. The DNA of the CDR3 is TGTGCCAGCAGTGAGTTTACAGGGGAGACGGAAGCTTTCTTT.